This T cell receptor beta chain was identified in a study of blood T cell repertoires in COVID-19. Those enrolled, adults aged roughly 18 to 100 years, came from about two dozen US areas. Donors were grouped by their self-reported clinical history. The CDR3 covers 16 residues. After removal of 4 bases from V and 10 bases from J, the junction contained 14 bases not matched to a gene. Per the germline V gene, CDR1 is LGHDT and CDR2 is YNNKEL (reference sequence). Authors' data handling: Amplifying reference gene primers gave estimates of nucleated cell counts. Only in-frame clones appear in the TCRdb table, and some are missing; sequencing was by immunoSEQ multiplex PCR. V and J calls and clone size follow that table, whereas D and trimming were derived from the DNA. This sample has around 200,000 clones; around 85% occur once, and the top ten carry around 20%.

Sequenced input: PBMCs or T cells enriched from blood (not recorded which). The chain couples TRBV3-1 (or the pseudogene TRBV3-2) to TRBJ1-4, with 8 bases matching TRBD1. This TCR was sampled from a man in his forties or fifties who had recovered from COVID-19. For the CDR3, the DNA is TGTGCCAGCAGCCCAGGGACAGGCCTGAGCCCCGGAAAACTGTTTTTT. Amino acids: CASSPGTGLSPGKLFF.